These 21 T cell receptor beta chains were all obtained from the same sample, sequenced in a study of beta chain features in type 1 diabetes. Expressed TCRB transcripts were sequenced after all isolated RNA was converted to cDNA. TCRdb keeps only in-frame clones here, not all; method: immunoSEQ multiplex PCR. The sample shows around 690,000 clones, under 15% of them seen only once. Study results and caveats: TCRB CDR3s were moderately but significantly shorter in Type 1 diabetes patients in all four CD4+ subsets.

No antigen has been identified for these receptors. Sequences were obtained from naive CD4+ T cells from blood. The receptor set was obtained from a young man with type 1 diabetes.

The rearrangement uses TRBV27 and TRBJ1-6; no firm D call. The CDR3 length is 15 residues. V was pared by 4 bases and J by 6 bases, with 13 bases between. CDR1 and CDR2 (germline): MNHEY, SMNVEV (reference sequence). CDR3 in amino acids: CASSWEGHSNSPLHF. CDR3 in DNA: TGTGCCAGCAGTTGGGAGGGTCACTCTAATTCACCCCTCCACTTT.

This clone was seen a few times. This chain links TRBV29-1 with TRBJ2-3; the D gene is possibly TRBD2 (7 bases). Germline CDR1 SQVTM, CDR2 ANQGSEA. CDR3 size: 14 residues. Trimming took 1 base from V and 4 from J, leaving 12 bases between them. The CDR3 region is CSVEVGGPSDTQYF. The DNA for the CDR3 is TGCAGCGTTGAAGTGGGGGGGCCGTCAGATACGCAGTATTTT.

V usage is TRBV7-9 and J usage is TRBJ1-4, with D hard to call. The CDR3 sequence is 16 residues long. Germline V gene data show CDR1 as SEHNR and CDR2 as FQNEAQ (reference sequence). V dropped 3 bases and J dropped 3 bases, with 14 bases sitting between them. The CDR3 region is CASSFGRDSANEKLFF. CDR3 coding DNA: TGTGCCAGCAGCTTCGGAAGGGATTCGGCTAATGAAAAACTGTTTTTT. Full variable domain (outside the CDR3, taken from reference TRBV7-9 and TRBJ1-4): DTGVSQNPRHKITKRGQNVTFRCDPISEHNRLYWYRQTLGQGPEFLTYFQNEAQLEKSRLLSDRFSAERPKGSFSTLEIQRTEQGDSAMYLCASSFGRDSANEKLFFGSGTQLSVL.

The table lists this clone with a few counts. V and J are TRBV25-1 and TRBJ2-1; 8 bases fit TRBD1. CDR3 length equals 14 residues. V was pared by 4 bases and J by 5 bases, with 4 bases of the junction left unmatched. Germline values: CDR1 MGHDK, CDR2 SYGVNS. This CDR3 reads CASSGGTGHNEQFF. For the CDR3, the DNA is TGTGCCAGCAGTGGAGGGACAGGTCACAATGAGCAGTTCTTC. The variable domain in full, with the rest retrieved from reference TRBV25-1 and TRBJ2-1, is EADIYQTPRYLVIGTGKKITLECSQTMGHDKMYWYQQDPGMELHLIHYSYGVNSTEKGDLSSESTVSRIRTEHFPLTLESARPSHTSQYLCASSGGTGHNEQFFGPGTRLTVL.

This clone occurred a few times. The V gene is TRBV5-4, the J gene TRBJ2-2, with no clear D. Germline V gene sequence: CDR1 SGHNT, CDR2 YYREEE (reference sequence). V was shortened by 4 bases and J by 2 bases, with 6 bases between the two germline ends. The CDR3 spans 13 residues. For the CDR3, the DNA is TGTGCCAGCAGCGTGGTCAACACCGGGGAGCTGTTTTTT. It specifies CASSVVNTGELFF.

The V call is TRBV9, the J call TRBJ2-2, with a tentative D call TRBD1 (5 bases). The CDR3 runs 15 residues. Per germline, CDR1 SGDLS and CDR2 YYNGEE. V was trimmed by 0 bases and J by 5 bases, leaving 11 bases between them. The CDR3 nucleotides read TGTGCCAGCAGCGTAGGGATCCAGGGTACCGGGGAGCTGTTTTTT. Protein: CASSVGIQGTGELFF. The whole variable domain, remainder taken from reference TRBV9 and TRBJ2-2, is DSGVTQTPKHLITATGQRVTLRCSPRSGDLSVYWYQQSLDQGLQFLIQYYNGEERAKGNILERFSAQQFPDLHSELNLSSLELGDSALYFCASSVGIQGTGELFFGEGSRLTVL.

There are a few counts of this clone. V usage is TRBV5-1 and J usage is TRBJ2-5; 7 nucleotides line up with TRBD2. The CDR3 is 15 amino acids. Germline CDR1 and CDR2: SGHRS and YFSETQ. The V gene end was trimmed by 0 bases and the J gene end by 4 bases; junction bases not matched to a gene: 6. CDR3 nucleotide sequence: TGCGCCAGCAGCTTGGCACTAGCGTTGGGAGAGACCCAGTACTTC. Its protein product is CASSLALALGETQYF.

The genes are TRBV29-1 and TRBJ2-2, with TRBD1 matching 9 bases. J gave up 1 base and V 6 bases, and 6 bases lay outside the gene matches. CDR3 length: 15 residues. CDR1 is SQVTM and CDR2 is ANQGSEA in the germline V gene. CDR3 loop: CSVARQGENTGELFF. CDR3 coding DNA: TGCAGCGTCGCAAGACAGGGGGAGAACACCGGGGAGCTGTTTTTT.

This clone turned up a few times. This chain links TRBV2 with TRBJ2-1; the match to TRBD2 covers 11 bases. V was pared by 6 bases and J by 2 bases, with 3 bases of the junction left unmatched. CDR1 SNHLY and CDR2 FYNNEI come from the germline V gene. The CDR3 contains 15 residues. The CDR3 protein is CASRLAGDPYNEQFF. In nucleotides, the CDR3 is TGTGCCAGCAGACTAGCGGGGGACCCCTACAATGAGCAGTTCTTC.

The rearrangement links TRBV30 to TRBJ2-1; possibly TRBD1 for D (6 bases). Germline loops: CDR1 GTSNPN, CDR2 SVGIG (reference sequence). V was trimmed by 4 bases and J by 5 bases, leaving 9 bases between them. CDR3 length: 12 residues. The CDR3 loop reads CAWTGDHNEQFF. In DNA, the CDR3 is TGTGCCTGGACAGGGGATCACAATGAGCAGTTCTTC.

The rearrangement joins TRBV11-3 to TRBJ1-1, with unresolved D. CDR1 SGHNT and CDR2 YENEEA come from the germline V gene. The length of the CDR3 is 12 residues. V shed 1 base and J shed 10 bases, with 10 bases lying between them. This CDR3 reads CASSLGPGGAFF. The DNA for the CDR3 is TGTGCCAGCAGCTTAGGTCCCGGAGGAGCTTTCTTT.

This clone has more than one count but fewer than ten. This chain links TRBV29-1 with TRBJ2-1; unclear D gene. The CDR3 length is 12 residues. From germline, CDR1 is SQVTM and CDR2 ANQGSEA. The CDR3 nucleotides read TGCACCACCTCGAGCTCCTACAATGAGCAGTTCTTC. Amino acid sequence: CTTSSSYNEQFF.

Here the CDR3 reads CASTPTGDPNQPQHF. CDR3 sequence (DNA): TGCGCCAGCACCCCGACAGGGGACCCGAATCAGCCCCAGCATTTT. The chain carries TRBV5-1 and TRBJ1-5, with 8 bases aligning to TRBD1. Germline values: CDR1 SGHRS, CDR2 YFSETQ. CDR3 length: 15 amino acids. The J segment lost 4 bases and the V segment lost 6 bases, leaving 9 bases of the junction unmatched.

The gene calls are TRBV2 and TRBJ2-1; 9 bases match TRBD2. After removal of 3 bases from V and 5 bases from J, the junction contained 2 bases not matched to a gene. The V gene's germline CDR1 is SNHLY and CDR2 FYNNEI. The CDR3 covers 14 residues. CDR3 sequence reads: CASSEASGDNEQFF. In nucleotides, the CDR3 is TGTGCCAGCAGTGAGGCTAGCGGGGACAATGAGCAGTTCTTC.

This clone turned up a few times. The V call is TRBV10-3, the J call TRBJ1-5; the match to TRBD1 covers 7 bases. V was clipped by 10 bases and J by 5 bases; unmatched bases: 8. This CDR3 has 13 amino acids. CDR1 is ENHRY and CDR2 is SYGVKD in the germline V gene. The CDR3 DNA sequence: TGTGCCACCGTACAGGGGTCAGATCAGCCCCAGCATTTT. It encodes CATVQGSDQPQHF.

The chain employs TRBV7-9 and TRBJ2-7, with D uncertain. Germline lookup yields CDR1 SEHNR and CDR2 FQNEAQ (reference sequence). V lost 7 bases, J lost 0 bases, and 4 bases lay in between. The length of the CDR3 is 11 residues. The CDR3 bases are TGTGCCAGCACGCGCTCCTACGAGCAGTACTTC. Its protein product is CASTRSYEQYF.

The CDR3 nucleotides read TGCAGCGTTATCCACAGGGTGGGGAACACTGAAGCTTTCTTT. This translates into CSVIHRVGNTEAFF. The rearrangement uses TRBV29-1 and TRBJ1-1, with D tentatively TRBD1 (6 bases). CDR3 length equals 14 residues. Trimming took 5 bases from V and 1 from J, leaving 14 bases between them. Germline values: CDR1 SQVTM, CDR2 ANQGSEA.

The gene calls are TRBV7-2 and TRBJ2-5; D is perhaps TRBD1 (6 bases). Per the germline V gene, CDR1 is SGHTA and CDR2 is FQGNSA. The CDR3 is made up of 14 amino acids. The ends were cut back, 5 bases at V and 2 bases at J, with 12 bases in the middle. Written as DNA, the CDR3 is TGTGCCAGCAGCGATACAGGGTGGCAAGAGACCCAGTACTTC. It yields the protein CASSDTGWQETQYF. Full variable domain (outside the CDR3, taken from reference TRBV7-2 and TRBJ2-5): GAGVSQSPSNKVTEKGKDVELRCDPISGHTALYWYRQSLGQGLEFLIYFQGNSAPDKSGLPSDRFSAERTGGSVSTLTIQRTQQEDSAVYLCASSDTGWQETQYFGPGTRLLVL.

As for this clone: Other DNA sequences in the same sample also yield this CDR3. The V and J genes are TRBV18 and TRBJ2-6, with 7 bases matching TRBD2. V was clipped by 3 bases and J by 2 bases; unmatched bases: 1. CDR3 length: 15 amino acids. Germline CDR1 KGHSH, CDR2 LQKENI. CDR3 sequence: CASSPGGAGANVLTF. The DNA of the CDR3 is TGTGCCAGCTCACCGGGAGGGGCTGGGGCCAACGTCCTGACTTTC.

The chain uses TRBV11-3 and TRBJ2-5; D gene uncertain. This CDR3 is 12 amino acids long. Between the trimmed V and J ends, which lost 5 bases and 0 bases, there was a span of 4 bases. Germline CDR1 reads SGHNT; CDR2 reads YENEEA. This CDR3 reads CASSGNQETQYF. The CDR3 DNA is TGTGCCAGCAGCGGAAACCAAGAGACCCAGTACTTC.

The chain has TRBV7-9 and TRBJ1-6; no firm D call. Per germline, CDR1 SEHNR and CDR2 FQNEAQ (reference sequence). This CDR3 comprises 16 residues. V was shortened by 2 bases and J by 7 bases, with 15 bases between the two germline ends. DNA of the CDR3: TGTGCCAGCAGCTTATGGCGACGGCCGAGGAATTCACCCCTCCACTTT. Amino acid sequence: CASSLWRRPRNSPLHF.